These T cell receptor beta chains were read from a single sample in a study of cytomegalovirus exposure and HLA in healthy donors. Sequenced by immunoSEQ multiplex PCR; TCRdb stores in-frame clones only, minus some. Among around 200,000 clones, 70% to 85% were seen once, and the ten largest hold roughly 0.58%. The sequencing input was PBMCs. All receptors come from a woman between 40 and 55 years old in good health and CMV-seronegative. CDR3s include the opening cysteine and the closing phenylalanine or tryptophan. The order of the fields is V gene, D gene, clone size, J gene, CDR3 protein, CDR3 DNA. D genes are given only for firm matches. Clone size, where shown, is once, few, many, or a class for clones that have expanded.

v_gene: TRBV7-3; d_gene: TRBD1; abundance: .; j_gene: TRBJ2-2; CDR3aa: CASSLKASDRLTGELFF; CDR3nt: TGTGCCAGCAGCTTAAAAGCCTCGGACAGGTTGACCGGGGAGCTGTTTTTT
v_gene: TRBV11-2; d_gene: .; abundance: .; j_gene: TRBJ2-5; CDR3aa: CASSASGGETQYF; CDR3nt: TGTGCCAGCAGCGCGTCAGGGGGGGAGACCCAGTACTTC
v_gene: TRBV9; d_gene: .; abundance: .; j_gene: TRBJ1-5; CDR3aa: CASSGGGAGQPQHF; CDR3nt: TGTGCCAGCAGCGGGGGCGGGGCGGGTCAGCCCCAGCATTTT
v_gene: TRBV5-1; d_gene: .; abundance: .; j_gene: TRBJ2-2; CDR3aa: CASSPPTSTGELFF; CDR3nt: TGCGCCAGCAGCCCGCCGACTAGTACGGGGGAGCTGTTTTTT
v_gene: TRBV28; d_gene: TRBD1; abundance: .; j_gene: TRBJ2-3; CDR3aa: CASSLGGQGADTQYF; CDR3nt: TGTGCCAGCAGTTTAGGGGGACAGGGGGCAGATACGCAGTATTTT
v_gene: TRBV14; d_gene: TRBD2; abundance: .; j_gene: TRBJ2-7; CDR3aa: CASSQGRAGVLYEQYF; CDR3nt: TGTGCCAGCAGCCAAGGGCGAGCGGGGGTCCTTTACGAGCAGTACTTC
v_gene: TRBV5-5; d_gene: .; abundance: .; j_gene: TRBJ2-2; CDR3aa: CASSNTGPERTGELFF; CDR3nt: TGTGCCAGCAGCAACACAGGGCCCGAACGGACCGGGGAGCTGTTTTTT
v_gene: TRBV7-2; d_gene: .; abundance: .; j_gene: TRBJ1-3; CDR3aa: CASSLVVSLAGNTIYF; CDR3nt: TGTGCCAGCAGCTTAGTAGTATCACTGGCTGGAAACACCATATATTTT
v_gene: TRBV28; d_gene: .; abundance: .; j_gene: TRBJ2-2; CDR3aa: CASRPFHRGTGELFF; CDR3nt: TGTGCCAGCAGGCCCTTCCACCGGGGCACCGGGGAGCTGTTTTTT
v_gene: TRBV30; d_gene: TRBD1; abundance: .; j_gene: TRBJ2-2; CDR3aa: CAWIQGAPGELFF; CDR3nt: TGTGCCTGGATACAGGGGGCCCCCGGGGAGCTGTTTTTT
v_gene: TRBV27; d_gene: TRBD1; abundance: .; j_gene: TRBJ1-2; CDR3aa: CASSFWDSGYGYTF; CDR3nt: TGTGCCAGCAGTTTCTGGGACAGCGGGTATGGCTACACCTTC
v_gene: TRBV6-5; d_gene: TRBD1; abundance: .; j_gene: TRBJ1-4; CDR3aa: CASQDRSLSNEKLFF; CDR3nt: TGTGCCAGCCAGGACAGGTCCCTCTCGAATGAAAAACTGTTTTTT
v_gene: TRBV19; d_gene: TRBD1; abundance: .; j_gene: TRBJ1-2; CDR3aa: CASSARDRVGYTF; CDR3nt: TGTGCCAGTAGTGCCCGGGACAGAGTCGGCTACACCTTC
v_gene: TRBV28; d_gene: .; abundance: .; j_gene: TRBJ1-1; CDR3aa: CASSSTLGGVRAFF; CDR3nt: TGTGCCAGCAGTTCCACCTTGGGGGGGGTAAGAGCTTTCTTT
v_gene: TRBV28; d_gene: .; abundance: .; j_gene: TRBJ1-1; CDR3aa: CASSLWGRGTTEAFF; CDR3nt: TGTGCCAGCAGTTTGTGGGGGAGGGGTACCACTGAAGCTTTCTTT
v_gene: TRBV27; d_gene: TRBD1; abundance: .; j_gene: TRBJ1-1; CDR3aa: CASSFPRGRKLTEAFF; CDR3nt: TGTGCCAGCAGTTTCCCCAGGGGGCGCAAGTTAACTGAAGCTTTCTTT
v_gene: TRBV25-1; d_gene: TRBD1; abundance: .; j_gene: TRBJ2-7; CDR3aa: CASTSSGQGIYEQYF; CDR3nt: TGTGCCAGCACGTCGTCGGGACAGGGGATCTACGAGCAGTACTTC
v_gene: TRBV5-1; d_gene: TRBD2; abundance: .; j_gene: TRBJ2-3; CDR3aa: CASSLALAGVSDTQYF; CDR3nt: TGCGCCAGCAGCTTGGCATTAGCGGGGGTATCAGATACGCAGTATTTT
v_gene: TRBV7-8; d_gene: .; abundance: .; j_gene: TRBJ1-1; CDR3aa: CASSLAYGQHDTEAFF; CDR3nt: TGTGCCAGCAGCTTAGCGTATGGACAGCATGACACTGAAGCTTTCTTT
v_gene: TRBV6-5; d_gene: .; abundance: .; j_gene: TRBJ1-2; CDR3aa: CASKSRGGGYGYTF; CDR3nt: TGTGCCAGCAAATCCCGGGGCGGGGGCTATGGCTACACCTTC
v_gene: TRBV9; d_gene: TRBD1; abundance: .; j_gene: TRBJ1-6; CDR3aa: CASSVGADRGPLDNSPLHF; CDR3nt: TGTGCCAGCAGCGTAGGGGCGGACAGGGGGCCTCTGGATAATTCACCCCTCCACTTT
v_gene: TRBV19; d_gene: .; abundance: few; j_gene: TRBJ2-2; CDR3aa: CASSMEWDSWTGELFF; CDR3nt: TGTGCCAGTAGTATGGAATGGGACTCGTGGACCGGGGAGCTGTTTTTT
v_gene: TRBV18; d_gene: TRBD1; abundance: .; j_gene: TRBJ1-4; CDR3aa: CASSPSPGTANEKLFF; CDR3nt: TGTGCCAGCTCACCTAGTCCCGGGACAGCGAATGAAAAACTGTTTTTT
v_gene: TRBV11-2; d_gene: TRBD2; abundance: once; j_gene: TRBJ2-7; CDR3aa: CASSFSGGYYEQYF; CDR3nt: TGTGCCAGCAGCTTTTCGGGGGGGTACTACGAGCAGTACTTC
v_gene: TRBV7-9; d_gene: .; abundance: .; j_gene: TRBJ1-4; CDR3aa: CASSSTREGEKLFF; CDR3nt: TGTGCCAGCAGCTCCACACGGGAGGGGGAAAAACTGTTTTTT
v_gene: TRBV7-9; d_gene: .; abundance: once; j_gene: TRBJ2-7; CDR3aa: CASSFRTVYEQYF; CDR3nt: TGTGCCAGCAGCTTCAGGACAGTATACGAGCAGTACTTC
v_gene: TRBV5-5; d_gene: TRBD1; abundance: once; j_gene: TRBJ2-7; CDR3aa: CASSSRTGVAYEQYF; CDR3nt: TGTGCCAGCAGCTCCCGGACAGGGGTGGCCTACGAGCAGTACTTC
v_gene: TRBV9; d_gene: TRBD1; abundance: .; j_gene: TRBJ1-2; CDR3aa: CASSAGDSIYYGYTF; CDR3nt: TGTGCCAGCAGCGCTGGGGACAGCATTTATTATGGCTACACCTTC
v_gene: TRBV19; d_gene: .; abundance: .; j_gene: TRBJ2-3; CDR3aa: CATSTTRSSTDTQYF; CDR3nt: TGTGCCACCTCCACCACTAGGTCTAGCACAGATACGCAGTATTTT
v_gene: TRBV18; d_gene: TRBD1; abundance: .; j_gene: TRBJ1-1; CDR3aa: CASSPLVRDRGTEAFF; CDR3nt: TGTGCCAGCTCACCTCTCGTCAGGGACAGGGGCACTGAAGCTTTCTTT
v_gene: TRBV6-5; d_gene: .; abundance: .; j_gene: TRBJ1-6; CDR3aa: CARARDKRSPLHF; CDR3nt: TGTGCCAGGGCCCGGGACAAAAGGTCACCCCTCCACTTT
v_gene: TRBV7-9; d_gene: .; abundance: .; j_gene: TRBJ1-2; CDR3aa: CASSSFGQGNYGYTF; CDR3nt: TGTGCCAGCAGTTCCTTCGGGCAGGGGAACTATGGCTACACCTTC
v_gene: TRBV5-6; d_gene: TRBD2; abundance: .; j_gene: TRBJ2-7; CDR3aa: CASSLAGGIYEQYF; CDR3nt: TGTGCCAGCAGCTTGGCGGGGGGGATCTACGAGCAGTACTTC
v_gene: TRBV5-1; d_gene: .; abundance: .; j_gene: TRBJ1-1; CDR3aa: CASNIGRLGAVGTEAFF; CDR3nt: TGCGCCAGCAACATTGGCCGTTTGGGGGCTGTTGGGACTGAAGCTTTCTTT
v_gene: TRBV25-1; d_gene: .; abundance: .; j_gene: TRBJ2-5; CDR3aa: CASSEPDRQETQYF; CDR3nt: TGTGCCAGCAGTGAGCCGGACAGACAAGAGACCCAGTACTTC
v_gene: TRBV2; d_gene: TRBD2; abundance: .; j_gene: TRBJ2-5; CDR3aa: CASSKGGLAGMETQYF; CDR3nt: TGTGCCAGCAGTAAGGGAGGACTAGCGGGGATGGAGACCCAGTACTTC